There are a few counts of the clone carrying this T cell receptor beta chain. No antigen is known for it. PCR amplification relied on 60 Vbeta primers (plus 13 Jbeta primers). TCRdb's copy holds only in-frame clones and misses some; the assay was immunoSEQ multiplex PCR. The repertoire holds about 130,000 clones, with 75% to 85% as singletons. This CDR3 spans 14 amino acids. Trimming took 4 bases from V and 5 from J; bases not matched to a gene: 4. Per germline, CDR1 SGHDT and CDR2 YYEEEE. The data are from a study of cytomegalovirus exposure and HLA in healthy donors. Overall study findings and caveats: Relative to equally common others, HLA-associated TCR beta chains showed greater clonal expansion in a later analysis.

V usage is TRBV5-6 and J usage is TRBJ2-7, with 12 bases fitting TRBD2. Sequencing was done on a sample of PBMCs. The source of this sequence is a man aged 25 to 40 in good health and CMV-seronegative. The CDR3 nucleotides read TGTGCCAGCAGCGGGAGACTAGCGGGAGACGAGCAGTACTTC. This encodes CASSGRLAGDEQYF. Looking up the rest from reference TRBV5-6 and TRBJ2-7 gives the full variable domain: DAGVTQSPTHLIKTRGQQVTLRCSPKSGHDTVSWYQQALGQGPQFIFQYYEEEERQRGNFPDRFSGHQFPNYSSELNVNALLLGDSALYLCASSGRLAGDEQYFGPGTRLTVT.